The T cell receptor beta chain under discussion was sequenced for a study of blood T cell repertoires in COVID-19. In the study overall: Donors in the United States, Italy and Spain gave samples during acute or convalescent COVID-19. Nucleic acid was either cDNA or gDNA, and it came from T cells, B-cell-depleted T cells, or PBMCs.

Original analysis: Cell counts per sample came from amplifying reference gene primers. TCRdb's copy holds only in-frame clones and misses some; the assay was immunoSEQ multiplex PCR. V and J calls and clone size are those listed in that table; D and trimming were worked out from the DNA. The sample records approximately 160,000 clones, around 83% being singletons. The V end was cut by 5 bases, the J end by 0 bases, with 13 bases between. The CDR3 contains 15 residues. Looked up from germline, CDR1 is SNHLY and CDR2 is FYNNEI. This receptor was taken from a man in his fifties with active or convalescent COVID-19. This chain connects TRBV2 to TRBJ1-1; TRBD1 might be the D (5 bases). Sequencing used peripheral blood. CDR3 DNA sequence: TGTGCCAGCAGTCCAAAGGGGTTGATGAACACTGAAGCTTTCTTT. Protein: CASSPKGLMNTEAFF.